This T cell receptor beta chain is from a study of tumor-infiltrating lymphocytes in oesophageal squamous cell carcinoma. TCRdb redid the calling of the PCR reads with MiXCR, one entry per CDR3 protein. The sample carries about 16,000 distinct CDR3 sequences, about 40% recorded once. This clonotype was seen many times. Sequencing was done on a sample of blood. The sequence came from a female donor with esophageal squamous cell carcinoma.

Here the CDR3 reads CASSPLPQSTDTQYF. The CDR3 nucleotides read TGTGCCAGCTCACCACTTCCGCAGAGCACAGATACGCAGTATTTT. The chain links TRBV18 to TRBJ2-3; D unresolved. Germline V gene sequence: CDR1 KGHSH, CDR2 LQKENI. This CDR3 is 15 amino acids long. V lost 1 base to trimming and J lost 0 bases, with 8 bases between them.